The next 24 T cell receptor beta chains were all read from a single sample in a study of OX40 agonist ivuxolimab in advanced cancers. Libraries were prepared by immunoSEQ multiplex PCR; TCRdb keeps only in-frame clonotypes and omits some of them. The sample records roughly 87,000 clones, approximately 90% being singletons. Sample: CD4+ or CD8+ T cells sorted from blood, taken in a trial of the OX40 agonist ivuxolimab. Receptors were obtained from an adult with an advanced solid tumor such as melanoma, head and neck, liver or kidney cancer.

The chain joins TRBV5-1 to TRBJ1-6, with no clear D. This CDR3 contains 15 residues. Looked up from germline, CDR1 is SGHRS and CDR2 is YFSETQ. V was clipped by 0 bases and J by 10 bases, with 14 bases between them. The CDR3, as DNA: TGCGCCAGCAGCTTGGATCCGGACCCTCGGTCACCCCTCCACTTT. This sequence encodes CASSLDPDPRSPLHF. Full variable domain (rest looked up from reference TRBV5-1 and TRBJ1-6): KAGVTQTPRYLIKTRGQQVTLSCSPISGHRSVSWYQQTPGQGLQFLFEYFSETQRNKGNFPGRFSGRQFSNSRSEMNVSTLELGDSALYLCASSLDPDPRSPLHFGNGTRLTVT.

This clone has a single count. The V gene is TRBV10-1, the J gene TRBJ2-1; weak D call: TRBD2 (6 bases). CDR1 WNHNN and CDR2 SYGVQD come from the germline V gene (reference sequence). With 5 bases removed from V and 9 bases from J, the gap between germline ends came to 11 bases. The CDR3 is made up of 12 amino acids. The CDR3 sequence: CASSSLAFEQFF. DNA of the CDR3: TGCGCCAGCAGTAGCCTAGCGTTTGAGCAGTTCTTC.

The chain is built from TRBV30 and TRBJ1-5; D ambiguous. Per the germline V gene, CDR1 is GTSNPN and CDR2 is SVGIG (reference sequence). The CDR3 totals 13 residues. The V and J ends lost 5 bases and 7 bases respectively, with 15 bases between them. This CDR3 is CAWGKVGGQPQHF. The CDR3 region has the DNA TGTGCCTGGGGAAAGGTGGGTGGCCAGCCCCAGCATTTT.

The chain carries TRBV6-5 and TRBJ1-6; D may be TRBD1 (6 bases). Trimming took off 4 bases at V and 6 bases at J, with 16 bases between the two ends. Germline V lookup: CDR1 MNHEY, CDR2 SVGAGI. The CDR3 sequence is 16 residues long. In nucleotides, the CDR3 is TGTGCCAGCAGTTCCGAAGGTGGACAGATTAATTCACCCCTCCACTTT. This codes for CASSSEGGQINSPLHF.

The rearrangement uses TRBV5-1 and TRBJ2-1; 10 nucleotides match TRBD1. Germline-derived CDR1 and CDR2 are SGHRS and YFSETQ. The CDR3 sequence is 14 residues long. The V and J ends lost 4 bases and 9 bases, in that order; junction bases with no gene match: 7. CDR3: CASSTGQGTVEQFF. The CDR3 region has the DNA TGCGCCAGCAGCACGGGACAGGGGACGGTTGAGCAGTTCTTC.

J is TRBJ2-5 and V is TRBV11-2; 8 bases align to TRBD2. J gave up 4 bases and V 1 base, and 8 bases lay outside the gene matches. CDR3 length: 16 residues. From germline, CDR1 is SGHAT and CDR2 FQNNGV. The chain's CDR3 is CASSLGSGGSGETQYF. The CDR3 nucleotides are TGTGCCAGCAGCTTAGGGAGCGGGGGCTCGGGAGAGACCCAGTACTTC.

The CDR3 coding sequence is TGTGCCAGCAGTTTAGGCTATAATTCACCCCTCCACTTT. It is translated as CASSLGYNSPLHF. The chain combines TRBV28 with TRBJ1-6, with no clear D. V lost 2 bases and J 3 bases, leaving 2 bases between the germline ends. Germline CDR1 MDHEN, CDR2 SYDVKM. The CDR3 sequence is 13 residues long.

The chain joins TRBV19 to TRBJ1-2; possibly TRBD1 for D (5 bases). The CDR3 totals 15 residues. The V and J ends lost 7 bases and 3 bases respectively, with 18 bases between them. Per germline, CDR1 LNHDA and CDR2 SQIVND (reference sequence). The CDR3 is CASTLVPGGDYGYTF. CDR3 DNA sequence: TGTGCCAGTACCCTCGTCCCGGGAGGGGACTATGGCTACACCTTC. Full variable domain (rest looked up from reference TRBV19 and TRBJ1-2): DGGITQSPKYLFRKEGQNVTLSCEQNLNHDAMYWYRQDPGQGLRLIYYSQIVNDFQKGDIAEGYSVSREKKESFPLTVTSAQKNPTAFYLCASTLVPGGDYGYTFGSGTRLTVV.

The chain carries TRBV19 and TRBJ2-4; D tentatively fits TRBD1 or TRBD2 (5 bases each). The length of the CDR3 is 17 residues. Germline CDR1 is LNHDA and CDR2 is SQIVND (reference sequence). V dropped 0 bases and J dropped 0 bases, with 12 bases sitting between them. CDR3 in amino acids: CASSIEGTNGAKNIQYF. The CDR3 nucleotides read TGTGCCAGTAGTATAGAAGGGACCAATGGAGCCAAAAACATTCAGTACTTC.

This chain links TRBV28 with TRBJ2-2; TRBD1 might be the D (5 bases). Germline V gene sequence: CDR1 MDHEN, CDR2 SYDVKM. V dropped 10 bases and J dropped 6 bases, with 18 bases sitting between them. The CDR3 totals 14 residues. Here the CDR3 DNA reads TGTGCCACCACAAAATTGACAGCTTCCGGGGAGCTGTTTTTT. Its translation: CATTKLTASGELFF.

The rearrangement joins TRBV2 to TRBJ2-2, with D perhaps TRBD1 or TRBD2 (5 bases each). The germline V and J ends were trimmed by 7 bases and 4 bases, with 16 bases remaining between them. The CDR3 has 15 amino acids. Germline values: CDR1 SNHLY, CDR2 FYNNEI. The CDR3, as DNA: TGTGCCAGCAAGGTGGACTCAGGGTTCACCGGGGAGCTGTTTTTT. The encoded protein is CASKVDSGFTGELFF. Complete variable domain (other parts from reference TRBV2 and TRBJ2-2): EPEVTQTPSHQVTQMGQEVILRCVPISNHLYFYWYRQILGQKVEFLVSFYNNEISEKSEIFDDQFSVERPDGSNFTLKIRSTKLEDSAMYFCASKVDSGFTGELFFGEGSRLTVL.

The chain links TRBV5-1 to TRBJ2-2; D unclear. Germline-derived CDR1 and CDR2 are SGHRS and YFSETQ. The length of the CDR3 is 15 residues. The V end was cut by 8 bases, the J end by 2 bases, with 16 bases between. In DNA form, the CDR3 reads TGCGCCAGTCGGTCGCGAGAGGTTAACACCGGGGAGCTGTTTTTT. Protein sequence: CASRSREVNTGELFF.

CDR3 DNA: TGCGCCAGCAGCCCCGTTCCTCAGGGGGCTGGGGCAACTAATGAAAAACTGTTTTTT. Amino acid sequence: CASSPVPQGAGATNEKLFF. The J gene is TRBJ1-4, the V gene TRBV5-1; 8 positions match TRBD1. Germline CDR1 reads SGHRS; CDR2 reads YFSETQ. The CDR3 contains 19 residues. V trimming: 4 bases; J trimming: 0 bases; junction bases outside the gene matches: 14. Full variable domain (rest looked up from reference TRBV5-1 and TRBJ1-4): KAGVTQTPRYLIKTRGQQVTLSCSPISGHRSVSWYQQTPGQGLQFLFEYFSETQRNKGNFPGRFSGRQFSNSRSEMNVSTLELGDSALYLCASSPVPQGAGATNEKLFFGSGTQLSVL.

The chain links TRBV7-2 to TRBJ2-7; 7 nucleotides agree with TRBD1. The V segment lost 5 bases and the J segment 1 base; nucleotides outside the gene matches: 8. The CDR3 runs to 15 residues. Germline V gene sequence: CDR1 SGHTA, CDR2 FQGNSA. The CDR3 is CASSQTRDRSYEQYF. DNA for the CDR3: TGTGCCAGCAGCCAAACCCGGGACAGATCCTACGAGCAGTACTTC.

The chain uses TRBV28 and TRBJ2-2, with D hard to call. CDR3 size: 13 residues. V lost 3 bases and J lost 6, with 8 bases in between. The germline CDR1 and CDR2 sequences are MDHEN and SYDVKM. The CDR3 spells CASSLAVPGELFF. CDR3 DNA: TGTGCCAGCAGTTTGGCGGTCCCCGGGGAGCTGTTTTTT.

The V call is TRBV27, the J call TRBJ2-7; D may correspond to TRBD1 or TRBD2 (6 bases each). The CDR3 runs 12 residues. The V gene lost 7 bases and the J gene lost 6 bases, with 13 bases spanning the gap. CDR1 is MNHEY and CDR2 is SMNVEV in the germline V gene (reference sequence). The CDR3 DNA reads as TGTGCCAGCAACACACAGGGAGGCGAGCAGTACTTC. Its protein product is CASNTQGGEQYF.

The rearrangement uses TRBV30 and TRBJ1-6, with a tentative D call TRBD1 (6 bases). With 2 bases removed from V and 7 bases from J, the gap between germline ends came to 18 bases. The CDR3 runs 16 residues. Germline assignment: CDR1 GTSNPN and CDR2 SVGIG (reference sequence). The CDR3 DNA reads TGTGCCTGGAGTCCCCAGTCTCAGGGGTCGAATTCACCCCTCCACTTT. This translates into CAWSPQSQGSNSPLHF.

The V gene is TRBV5-1, the J gene TRBJ1-5; a weak D match, TRBD1 (5 bases). V was shortened by 0 bases and J by 5 bases, with 12 bases between the two germline ends. The germline V gene has CDR1 SGHRS and CDR2 YFSETQ. The CDR3 loop spans 15 amino acids. The DNA of the CDR3 is TGCGCCAGCAGCTTGGAAGGGGCAGCCTATCAGCCCCAGCATTTT. It specifies CASSLEGAAYQPQHF. The entire variable domain, with the rest obtained from reference TRBV5-1 and TRBJ1-5, is as follows: KAGVTQTPRYLIKTRGQQVTLSCSPISGHRSVSWYQQTPGQGLQFLFEYFSETQRNKGNFPGRFSGRQFSNSRSEMNVSTLELGDSALYLCASSLEGAAYQPQHFGDGTRLSIL.

This clone was seen a single time. The gene calls are TRBV5-1 and TRBJ2-3; tentatively, D is TRBD2 (5 bases). Trimming stripped 7 bases from V and 0 bases from J, with 21 bases between. This CDR3 is built from 17 residues. Germline assignment: CDR1 SGHRS and CDR2 YFSETQ. CDR3 in DNA: TGCGCCAGCGGAGGAGGCGGACCGACCCCTAGCACAGATACGCAGTATTTT. It is translated as CASGGGGPTPSTDTQYF.

DNA of the CDR3: TGCGCCAGCAGCCTCGGACACTCGAGCGGTAAAGAGACCCAGTACTTC. Translation gives CASSLGHSSGKETQYF. V and J are TRBV5-1 and TRBJ2-5, with D possibly called TRBD1 or TRBD2 (5 bases each). CDR3 length equals 16 residues. The V end was cut by 4 bases, the J end by 3 bases, with 19 bases between. The germline V gene has CDR1 SGHRS and CDR2 YFSETQ.

This chain uses TRBV28 with TRBJ1-1, with 7 positions matching TRBD1. This CDR3 spans 13 amino acids. Germline-derived CDR1 and CDR2 are MDHEN and SYDVKM. The ends lost 6 bases at V and 11 bases at J; junction bases unmatched: 12. CDR3 residues: CASRPSLEQGAFF. CDR3 sequence (DNA): TGTGCCAGCAGACCCTCCCTGGAACAGGGGGCTTTCTTT. The full variable domain, in which reference TRBV28 and TRBJ1-1 provide the parts outside the CDR3, is DVKVTQSSRYLVKRTGEKVFLECVQDMDHENMFWYRQDPGLGLRLIYFSYDVKMKEKGDIPEGYSVSREKKERFSLILESASTNQTSMYLCASRPSLEQGAFFGQGTRLTVV.

The chain couples TRBV19 to TRBJ2-4, with 7 bases lining up with TRBD1. V shed 4 bases and J 5 bases; nucleotides not matched to a gene: 5. The CDR3 runs to 14 residues. In germline, CDR1 is LNHDA, CDR2 SQIVND (reference sequence). In DNA, the CDR3 is TGTGCCAGTAGTACTACAGGGGTCCAAAACATTCAGTACTTC. Translation gives CASSTTGVQNIQYF. The whole variable domain, remainder taken from reference TRBV19 and TRBJ2-4, is DGGITQSPKYLFRKEGQNVTLSCEQNLNHDAMYWYRQDPGQGLRLIYYSQIVNDFQKGDIAEGYSVSREKKESFPLTVTSAQKNPTAFYLCASSTTGVQNIQYFGAGTRLSVL.

The chain joins TRBV28 to TRBJ1-3; 7 nucleotides agree with TRBD1. The ends lost 6 bases at V and 0 bases at J; junction bases unmatched: 11. Germline V CDR1 and CDR2: MDHEN, SYDVKM. This CDR3 comprises 17 residues. CDR3 region: CASRIQGGRPSGNTIYF. Here the CDR3 DNA reads TGTGCCAGCAGGATTCAGGGGGGAAGACCCTCTGGAAACACCATATATTTT.

The rearrangement uses TRBV5-1 and TRBJ2-3; no definite D call. V was shortened by 0 bases and J by 2 bases, with 10 bases between the two germline ends. This CDR3 is built from 15 residues. Germline V gene sequence: CDR1 SGHRS, CDR2 YFSETQ. The CDR3 DNA reads TGCGCCAGCAGCTTGGAATGGCAGCTCACAGATACGCAGTATTTT. The encoded protein is CASSLEWQLTDTQYF.